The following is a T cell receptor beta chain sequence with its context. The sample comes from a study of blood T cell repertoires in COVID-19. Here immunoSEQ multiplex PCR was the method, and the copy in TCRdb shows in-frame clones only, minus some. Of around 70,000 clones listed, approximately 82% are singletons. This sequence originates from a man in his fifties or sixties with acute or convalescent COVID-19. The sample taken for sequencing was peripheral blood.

The CDR3 DNA reads as TGTGCCAACTCAGGGCGCCAGAACACTGAAGCTTTCTTT. Translated, it gives CANSGRQNTEAFF. This rearrangement joins TRBV2 to TRBJ1-1; weak D call: TRBD1 (5 bases). Germline loops: CDR1 SNHLY, CDR2 FYNNEI. With 10 bases removed from V and 1 base from J, the gap between germline ends came to 13 bases. CDR3 size: 13 residues. The full variable domain, its missing parts supplied by reference TRBV2 and TRBJ1-1, is EPEVTQTPSHQVTQMGQEVILRCVPISNHLYFYWYRQILGQKVEFLVSFYNNEISEKSEIFDDQFSVERPDGSNFTLKIRSTKLEDSAMYFCANSGRQNTEAFFGQGTRLTVV.